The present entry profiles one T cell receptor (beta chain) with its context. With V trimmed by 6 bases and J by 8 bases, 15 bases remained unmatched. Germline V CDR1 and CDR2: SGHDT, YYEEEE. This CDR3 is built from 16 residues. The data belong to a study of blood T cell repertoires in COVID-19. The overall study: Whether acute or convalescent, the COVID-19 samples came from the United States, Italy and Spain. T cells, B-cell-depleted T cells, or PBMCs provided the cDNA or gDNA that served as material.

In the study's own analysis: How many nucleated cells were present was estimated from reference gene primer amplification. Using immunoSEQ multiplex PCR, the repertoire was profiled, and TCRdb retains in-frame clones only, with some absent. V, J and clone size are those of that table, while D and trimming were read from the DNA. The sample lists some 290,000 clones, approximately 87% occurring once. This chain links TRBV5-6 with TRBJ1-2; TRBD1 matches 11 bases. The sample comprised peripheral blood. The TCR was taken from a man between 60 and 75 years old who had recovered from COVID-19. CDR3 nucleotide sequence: TGTGCCAGCACCCCCAGAGGACAGGGGGCGAGGATGGGCTACACCTTC. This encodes CASTPRGQGARMGYTF. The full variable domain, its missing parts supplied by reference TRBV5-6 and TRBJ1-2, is DAGVTQSPTHLIKTRGQQVTLRCSPKSGHDTVSWYQQALGQGPQFIFQYYEEEERQRGNFPDRFSGHQFPNYSSELNVNALLLGDSALYLCASTPRGQGARMGYTFGSGTRLTVV.